Listed below are T cell receptor beta chains from one sample, sequenced in a study of radiation and T cells in renal cell carcinoma. This table comes from immunoSEQ multiplex PCR, and its TCRdb copy is limited to in-frame clones, with some not included. The sample contains approximately 83,000 clones, approximately 80% of which appear only once. The source material was blood, sampled from a patient whose treatment included radiotherapy and nephrectomy. Receptor source: a man aged 50 to 60 with renal cell carcinoma. Both conserved end residues are part of each CDR3. The order of the fields is clone size, D gene, CDR3 length, J gene, V gene, CDR3 DNA, CDR3 protein. D genes are given only for firm matches. Clone size is shown for a subset of rows, as once, few, many or a class of expanded clone.

clone_size: few
d_call: TRBD1
cdr3_length: 13
j_call: TRBJ2-7
v_call: TRBV11-2
cdr3_nt: TGTGCCAGCAGCCTCACAGGGGGCTACGAGCAGTACTTC
cdr3_aa: CASSLTGGYEQYF

clone_size: -
d_call: TRBD1
cdr3_length: 16
j_call: TRBJ2-1
v_call: TRBV5-1
cdr3_nt: TGCGCCAGCAGCTTAAGTACAGGGGCAACCTACAATGAGCAGTTCTTC
cdr3_aa: CASSLSTGATYNEQFF

clone_size: -
d_call: -
cdr3_length: 13
j_call: TRBJ2-7
v_call: TRBV27
cdr3_nt: TGTGCCAGCAGTCGGGGCCGGACGTACGAGCAGTACTTC
cdr3_aa: CASSRGRTYEQYF

clone_size: -
d_call: -
cdr3_length: 16
j_call: TRBJ2-6
v_call: TRBV5-6
cdr3_nt: TGTGCCAGCAGCTTGAGAGGCGGTCTTGGGGCCAACGTCCTGACTTTC
cdr3_aa: CASSLRGGLGANVLTF

clone_size: once
d_call: TRBD1
cdr3_length: 13
j_call: TRBJ2-7
v_call: TRBV7-7
cdr3_nt: TGTGCTAGCAGCCCGGACAGGGGGGGCGAGCAGTACTTC
cdr3_aa: CASSPDRGGEQYF

clone_size: -
d_call: TRBD1
cdr3_length: 15
j_call: TRBJ2-1
v_call: TRBV7-2
cdr3_nt: TGTGCCAGCAGCTTAGAGGGGGCCTCCTACAATGAGCAGTTCTTC
cdr3_aa: CASSLEGASYNEQFF

clone_size: -
d_call: -
cdr3_length: 15
j_call: TRBJ2-7
v_call: TRBV28
cdr3_nt: TGTGCCAGCGGTTCGGGGGGCCCCTTATCCTACGAGCAGTACTTC
cdr3_aa: CASGSGGPLSYEQYF

clone_size: few
d_call: TRBD2
cdr3_length: 14
j_call: TRBJ2-4
v_call: TRBV11-2
cdr3_nt: TGTGCCAGCAGCTCCCGGCTAGCGGGGAACATTCAGTACTTC
cdr3_aa: CASSSRLAGNIQYF

clone_size: few
d_call: -
cdr3_length: 16
j_call: TRBJ2-7
v_call: TRBV19
cdr3_nt: TGTGCCAGTAGTAAATCCTTGACGGGGGACGTCCACGAGCAGTACTTC
cdr3_aa: CASSKSLTGDVHEQYF

clone_size: few
d_call: -
cdr3_length: 12
j_call: TRBJ1-5
v_call: TRBV19
cdr3_nt: TGTGCCACCCGGGGGAACAATCAGCCCCAGCATTTT
cdr3_aa: CATRGNNQPQHF

clone_size: -
d_call: TRBD1
cdr3_length: 15
j_call: TRBJ2-7
v_call: TRBV28
cdr3_nt: TGTGCCAGCATCCCTTCCGGGACAGGGGCCTACGAGCAGTACTTC
cdr3_aa: CASIPSGTGAYEQYF

clone_size: -
d_call: -
cdr3_length: 15
j_call: TRBJ2-1
v_call: TRBV27
cdr3_nt: TGTGCCAGCATGCGCGGGGCAGGAACCTACAATGAGCAGTTCTTC
cdr3_aa: CASMRGAGTYNEQFF

clone_size: -
d_call: -
cdr3_length: 15
j_call: TRBJ2-7
v_call: TRBV7-6
cdr3_nt: TGTGCCAGCAGCTTATTGTTGGGGGGACAGTTCGAGCAGTACTTC
cdr3_aa: CASSLLLGGQFEQYF

clone_size: -
d_call: -
cdr3_length: 15
j_call: TRBJ2-7
v_call: TRBV28
cdr3_nt: TGTGCCAGCAGTTGGGTTGGGGCAGAAGGTTACGAGCAGTACTTC
cdr3_aa: CASSWVGAEGYEQYF

clone_size: -
d_call: -
cdr3_length: 13
j_call: TRBJ1-2
v_call: TRBV7-2
cdr3_nt: TGTGCCAGCAGTTTATCGGTTAACTATGGCTACACCTTC
cdr3_aa: CASSLSVNYGYTF

clone_size: -
d_call: TRBD1
cdr3_length: 14
j_call: TRBJ1-1
v_call: TRBV6-1
cdr3_nt: TGTGCCAGCAGTGTGGACAGGGCTGGAACTGAAGCTTTCTTT
cdr3_aa: CASSVDRAGTEAFF

clone_size: once
d_call: -
cdr3_length: 16
j_call: TRBJ1-1
v_call: TRBV28
cdr3_nt: TGTGCCAGCAGTTTCTCAGGAGTAAAAGCTAACACTGAAGCTTTCTTT
cdr3_aa: CASSFSGVKANTEAFF

clone_size: -
d_call: -
cdr3_length: 13
j_call: TRBJ2-3
v_call: TRBV7-9
cdr3_nt: TGTGCCAGCAGCTTAGCTGAGGCTAGGAAGAAGTATTTT
cdr3_aa: CASSLAEARKKYF

clone_size: -
d_call: TRBD1
cdr3_length: 14
j_call: TRBJ2-7
v_call: TRBV5-1
cdr3_nt: TGCGCCAGCCGGCTGGGACAGGGAGATAACGAGCAGTACTTC
cdr3_aa: CASRLGQGDNEQYF

clone_size: -
d_call: -
cdr3_length: 14
j_call: TRBJ1-1
v_call: TRBV28
cdr3_nt: TGTGCCAGCAGTCCCGGGTCTGGGGACACTGAAGCTTTCTTT
cdr3_aa: CASSPGSGDTEAFF

clone_size: -
d_call: -
cdr3_length: 13
j_call: TRBJ1-5
v_call: TRBV12-5
cdr3_nt: TGTGCTAGTGGTTTCTGGGGCAATCAGCCCCAGCATTTT
cdr3_aa: CASGFWGNQPQHF

clone_size: -
d_call: TRBD2
cdr3_length: 17
j_call: TRBJ2-3
v_call: TRBV4-3
cdr3_nt: TGCGCCAGCAGCCCCAAGCAAGCGGGGGGGCCCGCAGATACGCAGTATTTT
cdr3_aa: CASSPKQAGGPADTQYF

clone_size: -
d_call: -
cdr3_length: 16
j_call: TRBJ2-3
v_call: TRBV7-3
cdr3_nt: TGTGCCAGCAGCTTAAGGGGTAACCCCGGGACAGATACGCAGTATTTT
cdr3_aa: CASSLRGNPGTDTQYF

clone_size: -
d_call: TRBD2
cdr3_length: 24
j_call: TRBJ2-2
v_call: TRBV10-1
cdr3_nt: TGCGCCAGCAGTGAGTCTTCCCTCGGACTAGCGGGAGAACCCACCGGCGTTAACACCGGGGAGCTGTTTTTT
cdr3_aa: CASSESSLGLAGEPTGVNTGELFF

clone_size: -
d_call: TRBD1
cdr3_length: 17
j_call: TRBJ2-2
v_call: TRBV7-2
cdr3_nt: TGTGCCAGCAGCTTAGCGTACGTTGGACAGGGCACCGGGGAGCTGTTTTTT
cdr3_aa: CASSLAYVGQGTGELFF

clone_size: -
d_call: -
cdr3_length: 17
j_call: TRBJ2-3
v_call: TRBV27
cdr3_nt: TGTGCCAGCAGTTTGGGCACATCCCCTTCTAGCACAGATACGCAGTATTTT
cdr3_aa: CASSLGTSPSSTDTQYF

clone_size: -
d_call: -
cdr3_length: 13
j_call: TRBJ2-3
v_call: TRBV7-2
cdr3_nt: TGTGCCAGCAGCTCACCAGGGACAGATACGCAGTATTTT
cdr3_aa: CASSSPGTDTQYF

clone_size: -
d_call: -
cdr3_length: 15
j_call: TRBJ2-6
v_call: TRBV27
cdr3_nt: TGTGCCAGCACCTTCCTTGGGTCCGGGGCCAACGTCCTGACTTTC
cdr3_aa: CASTFLGSGANVLTF

clone_size: -
d_call: -
cdr3_length: 12
j_call: TRBJ1-2
v_call: TRBV7-2
cdr3_nt: TGTGCCAGCAGCCCCCCAGGGAGCGGCTACACCTTC
cdr3_aa: CASSPPGSGYTF

clone_size: -
d_call: TRBD2
cdr3_length: 14
j_call: TRBJ2-1
v_call: TRBV29-1
cdr3_nt: TGCAGCGTGAAGACTAGCGGGATAAACAATGAGCAGTTCTTC
cdr3_aa: CSVKTSGINNEQFF

clone_size: -
d_call: -
cdr3_length: 12
j_call: TRBJ2-5
v_call: TRBV30
cdr3_nt: TGTGCCTGGGGTAGCGGAGGAGAGACCCAGTACTTC
cdr3_aa: CAWGSGGETQYF

clone_size: -
d_call: -
cdr3_length: 11
j_call: TRBJ1-2
v_call: TRBV30
cdr3_nt: TGTGCCTGGGGAAGGAGCTATGGCTACACCTTC
cdr3_aa: CAWGRSYGYTF

clone_size: -
d_call: TRBD1
cdr3_length: 15
j_call: TRBJ2-1
v_call: TRBV14
cdr3_nt: TGTGCCAGCAGCCTTGGGACAGCCCCTTACAATGAGCAGTTCTTC
cdr3_aa: CASSLGTAPYNEQFF

clone_size: -
d_call: -
cdr3_length: 15
j_call: TRBJ1-2
v_call: TRBV11-2
cdr3_nt: TGTGCCAGCAGCGATTTTTACACCAGATTGGCCGGCTACACCTTC
cdr3_aa: CASSDFYTRLAGYTF

clone_size: -
d_call: TRBD1
cdr3_length: 12
j_call: TRBJ1-1
v_call: TRBV2
cdr3_nt: TGTGCCAGCAGTACCAGACAGGGAGAAGCTTTCTTT
cdr3_aa: CASSTRQGEAFF

clone_size: -
d_call: TRBD1
cdr3_length: 14
j_call: TRBJ1-1
v_call: TRBV11-2
cdr3_nt: TGTGCCAGCAGCTGGTCAGGGGGACACACTGAAGCTTTCTTT
cdr3_aa: CASSWSGGHTEAFF

clone_size: -
d_call: TRBD2
cdr3_length: 18
j_call: TRBJ2-1
v_call: TRBV30
cdr3_nt: TGTGCCTGGAGAAGGACGCGAATAGCGGGGGGACTATACAATGAGCAGTTCTTC
cdr3_aa: CAWRRTRIAGGLYNEQFF

clone_size: -
d_call: -
cdr3_length: 12
j_call: TRBJ2-7
v_call: TRBV6-5
cdr3_nt: TGTGCCAGCAGTCCCCGTTCCTACGAGCAGTACTTC
cdr3_aa: CASSPRSYEQYF

clone_size: -
d_call: TRBD2
cdr3_length: 17
j_call: TRBJ2-1
v_call: TRBV27
cdr3_nt: TGTGCCAGCAGTTTAGTGTCGGGGAGCGGGACTTACAATGAGCAGTTCTTC
cdr3_aa: CASSLVSGSGTYNEQFF

clone_size: -
d_call: TRBD1
cdr3_length: 13
j_call: TRBJ2-7
v_call: TRBV6-5
cdr3_nt: TGTGCCAGTGGACAGGGGGCAACCTACGAGCAGTACTTC
cdr3_aa: CASGQGATYEQYF

clone_size: few
d_call: -
cdr3_length: 16
j_call: TRBJ2-2
v_call: TRBV5-4
cdr3_nt: TGTGCCAGCAGCTTGGACGCGGGGATGTCGGTCGGGGAGCTGTTTTTT
cdr3_aa: CASSLDAGMSVGELFF

clone_size: -
d_call: TRBD1
cdr3_length: 14
j_call: TRBJ1-2
v_call: TRBV6-1
cdr3_nt: TGTGCCAGCAGTGAAGGGGGACAGGCCTATGGCTACACCTTC
cdr3_aa: CASSEGGQAYGYTF

clone_size: -
d_call: -
cdr3_length: 16
j_call: TRBJ2-3
v_call: TRBV4-3
cdr3_nt: TGCGCCAGCAGCCAAGGGGGGACTCCATCCACAGATACGCAGTATTTT
cdr3_aa: CASSQGGTPSTDTQYF

clone_size: -
d_call: -
cdr3_length: 14
j_call: TRBJ2-7
v_call: TRBV7-9
cdr3_nt: TGTGCCAGCAGCTTAGTACAGCTGACCTACGAGCAGTACTTC
cdr3_aa: CASSLVQLTYEQYF

clone_size: -
d_call: TRBD2
cdr3_length: 13
j_call: TRBJ2-3
v_call: TRBV30
cdr3_nt: TGTGCCTCACTAGCGGGAGCGACAGATACGCAGTATTTT
cdr3_aa: CASLAGATDTQYF